What follows are 17 T cell receptor beta chains derived from one specimen sequenced in a study of OX40 agonist ivuxolimab in advanced cancers. Only in-frame clones appear in the TCRdb table, and some are missing; sequencing was by immunoSEQ multiplex PCR. This table has 77,000 or so clones, around 78% appearing once. Material: CD4+ or CD8+ T cells sorted from blood, obtained in a trial of the OX40 agonist ivuxolimab. These receptors all stem from an adult with an advanced solid tumor such as melanoma, head and neck, liver or kidney cancer.

This chain uses TRBV5-1 with TRBJ2-5; D possibly corresponds to TRBD1 (5 bases). The J call is in doubt because the DNA end fits TRBJ2-7 better. Germline values: CDR1 SGHRS, CDR2 YFSETQ. The length of the CDR3 is 14 residues. The CDR3 DNA reads as TGCGCCAGCAGCTTGGGAGGCAGGGACTACGAGCAGTACTTC. It is translated as CASSLGGRDYEQYF.

This clone was found a few times. The chain recombines TRBV28 with TRBJ2-3, with TRBD2 as a possible D gene (6 bases). Germline loops: CDR1 MDHEN, CDR2 SYDVKM. Deletions cut 3 bases from V and 2 bases from J, with 12 bases between. CDR3 length equals 15 residues. The CDR3 DNA sequence: TGTGCCAGCAGTTTTTCCTGGGGGGACACAGATACGCAGTATTTT. Translated, it gives CASSFSWGDTDTQYF. The full variable domain, its missing parts supplied by reference TRBV28 and TRBJ2-3, is DVKVTQSSRYLVKRTGEKVFLECVQDMDHENMFWYRQDPGLGLRLIYFSYDVKMKEKGDIPEGYSVSREKKERFSLILESASTNQTSMYLCASSFSWGDTDTQYFGPGTRLTVL.

This chain uses TRBV28 with TRBJ2-5; D gene uncertain. V lost 5 bases to trimming and J lost 5 bases, with 9 bases between them. Per the germline V gene, CDR1 is MDHEN and CDR2 is SYDVKM. The CDR3 is made up of 12 amino acids. This CDR3 reads CASSNRQETQYF. The CDR3 nucleotides are TGTGCCAGCAGTAACCGGCAGGAGACCCAGTACTTC.

The chain combines TRBV21-1 with TRBJ1-2; the listed D gene, TRBD1, was not tested against the DNA. TRBV21-1 has pseudogene status. CDR3 length: 16 amino acids. The CDR3 coding sequence is TGTGCCGCCACCCCCCCACAGGGGGCGAAAGGCTATGGCTACACCTTC. This gives the protein CAATPPQGAKGYGYTF.

The chain combines TRBV25-1 with TRBJ1-4; D unresolved. The CDR3 covers 13 residues. The germline CDR1 and CDR2 sequences are MGHDK and SYGVNS. Trimming removed 2 bases from V and 7 bases from J, with 8 bases in between. CDR3 amino acids: CASSEREGEKLFF. CDR3 sequence (DNA): TGTGCCAGCAGTGAAAGGGAGGGTGAAAAACTGTTTTTT.

The chain joins TRBV18 to TRBJ2-6, with a tentative D call TRBD2 (6 bases). The length of the CDR3 is 19 residues. The germline CDR1 and CDR2 sequences are KGHSH and LQKENI. V lost 1 base and J lost 2, with 18 bases in between. As DNA, the CDR3 is TGTGCCAGCTCACCACGTATCCTGCGGGGTATGACTGGGGCCAACGTCCTGACTTTC. Translating it yields CASSPRILRGMTGANVLTF.

The chain is built from TRBV5-1 and TRBJ1-2, with 9 bases fitting TRBD1. Germline V CDR1 and CDR2: SGHRS, YFSETQ. V trimming: 4 bases; J trimming: 1 base; junction bases outside the gene matches: 5. The CDR3 has 15 amino acids. CDR3 in DNA: TGCGCCAGCAGCAGGACAGGGGCTTATAACTATGGCTACACCTTC. It yields the protein CASSRTGAYNYGYTF.

The chain couples TRBV6-4 to TRBJ2-1; 8 bases are shared with TRBD2. The V segment lost 3 bases and the J segment 5 bases; nucleotides outside the gene matches: 6. CDR3 size: 15 residues. CDR1 MRHNA and CDR2 SNTAGT come from the germline V gene. This CDR3 is CASSEYGTSDNEQFF. In DNA, the CDR3 is TGTGCCAGCAGTGAATACGGGACTAGTGACAATGAGCAGTTCTTC.

The chain couples TRBV11-3 to TRBJ1-1; D remains ambiguous. The CDR3 is 13 residues long. In germline, CDR1 is SGHNT, CDR2 YENEEA. Trimming removed 3 bases from V and 1 base from J, with 6 bases in between. The CDR3 reads CASSFSENTEAFF. CDR3 bases: TGTGCCAGCAGCTTTTCGGAGAACACTGAAGCTTTCTTT.

The V and J genes are TRBV19 and TRBJ2-1; 10 bases align to TRBD2. With 5 bases clipped from V and 7 bases from J, the junction kept 17 bases outside the gene matches. Germline CDR1 LNHDA, CDR2 SQIVND (reference sequence). The CDR3 contains 18 residues. As DNA, the CDR3 is TGTGCCAGTAGTCCCCGGGTGATAGCGGGGGGTAATGGGAATGAGCAGTTCTTC. Protein: CASSPRVIAGGNGNEQFF.

The chain uses TRBV27 and TRBJ2-5; 9 bases are shared with TRBD1. The germline V gene encodes CDR1 MNHEY and CDR2 SMNVEV (reference sequence). With V trimmed by 5 bases and J by 4 bases, 11 bases remained unmatched. The CDR3 runs 16 residues. DNA of the CDR3: TGTGCCAGCAGTACTCCCGGGACAGGGATGCTAGAGACCCAGTACTTC. This codes for CASSTPGTGMLETQYF.

The gene calls are TRBV18 and TRBJ2-7; the match to TRBD2 covers 11 bases. The CDR3 extends over 16 amino acids. After removal of 2 bases from V and 3 bases from J, the junction contained 6 bases not matched to a gene. Germline CDR1 KGHSH, CDR2 LQKENI. The CDR3 DNA sequence: TGTGCCAGCTCACCAGGACTAGCGGGCTCAAACTACGAGCAGTACTTC. It yields the protein CASSPGLAGSNYEQYF.

This clone showed up just once. This chain connects TRBV19 to TRBJ1-1, with 10 bases lining up with TRBD1. The CDR3 length is 15 residues. Looked up from germline, CDR1 is LNHDA and CDR2 is SQIVND (reference sequence). After removal of 8 bases from V and 5 bases from J, the junction contained 11 bases not matched to a gene. Written as DNA, the CDR3 is TGTGCCAGTCGCACTCCCGGGACAGGGGTAACTGAAGCTTTCTTT. As protein: CASRTPGTGVTEAFF.

The table lists this clone with a few counts. J is TRBJ2-3 and V is TRBV4-3, with 8 positions matching TRBD2. Germline V gene data show CDR1 as LGHNA and CDR2 as YSLEER. This CDR3 is built from 16 residues. The V gene end was trimmed by 1 base and the J gene end by 1 base; junction bases not matched to a gene: 4. The CDR3 reads CASSQGPTSGTDTQYF. The CDR3, as DNA: TGCGCCAGCAGCCAAGGGCCGACTAGCGGCACAGATACGCAGTATTTT.

The rearrangement uses TRBV6-5 and TRBJ2-2; 10 bases match TRBD2. From germline, CDR1 is MNHEY and CDR2 SVGAGI. V trimming: 5 bases; J trimming: 7 bases; junction bases outside the gene matches: 4. The CDR3 is made up of 14 amino acids. CDR3 in amino acids: CASSSGGAGGELFF. Written as DNA, the CDR3 is TGTGCCAGCAGTAGCGGGGGGGCTGGCGGGGAGCTGTTTTTT.

This clone was picked up a small number of times. This chain links TRBV29-1 with TRBJ2-2, with a possible D match to TRBD2 (5 bases). Trimming left V 8 bases short and J 5 bases short, with 18 bases between. CDR1 SQVTM and CDR2 ANQGSEA come from the germline V gene. This CDR3 contains 14 residues. This chain's CDR3 is CSCRGSSRTGELFF. The DNA of the CDR3 is TGCAGCTGCCGTGGGAGCTCAAGGACCGGGGAGCTGTTTTTT.

CDR3 DNA sequence: TGTGCCAGCAGCTTAAAGGGGCGGCCCTACGAGCAGTACTTC. Its translation is CASSLKGRPYEQYF. The genes are TRBV5-6 and TRBJ2-7; D might be TRBD1 (5 bases). The germline V and J ends were trimmed by 2 bases and 2 bases, with 11 bases remaining between them. Germline-derived CDR1 and CDR2 are SGHDT and YYEEEE. The CDR3 sequence is 14 residues long.